These T cell receptor beta chains were read from a single sample in a study of T-cell reconstitution after alpha-beta-depleted transplantation in children. From the PCR reads, TCRdb called clonotypes with MiXCR, one entry per CDR3 protein. The sample contains about 610,000 distinct CDR3 sequences, 10% of which appear only once. Sequences were derived from PBMCs from the stem cell graft donor, sampled from the stem cell graft. These receptor sequences come from a human donor who donated a stem cell graft to a child with acute myeloid leukemia. Each CDR3 is given with its conserved first and last residue. The D gene is left open where the match is weak. Clone size is given for some rows only: seen once, a few or many times, or a class if the clone is expanded.

clone size: -; D gene: -; J gene: TRBJ2-5; V gene: TRBV6-1; CDR3 protein: CASSPIRDGQETQYF; CDR3 DNA: TGTGCCAGCAGCCCCATCCGGGACGGACAAGAGACCCAGTACTTC
clone size: -; D gene: TRBD2; J gene: TRBJ2-7; V gene: TRBV27; CDR3 protein: CASSLSWGGGRAGEQYF; CDR3 DNA: TGTGCCAGCAGTTTATCCTGGGGAGGCGGGAGGGCCGGGGAGCAGTACTTC
clone size: few; D gene: TRBD1; J gene: TRBJ2-2; V gene: TRBV29-1; CDR3 protein: CSVDEQGGFSGELFF; CDR3 DNA: TGCAGCGTTGATGAACAGGGGGGTTTTTCCGGGGAGCTGTTTTTT
clone size: -; D gene: -; J gene: TRBJ1-2; V gene: TRBV29-1; CDR3 protein: CSATGFYGYTF; CDR3 DNA: TGCAGCGCAACAGGGTTTTATGGCTACACCTTC
clone size: -; D gene: TRBD1; J gene: TRBJ2-7; V gene: TRBV12-3/TRBV12-4; CDR3 protein: CASSSQGALYEQYF; CDR3 DNA: TGTGCCAGCAGCTCACAGGGGGCCCTCTACGAGCAGTACTTC
clone size: -; D gene: TRBD2; J gene: TRBJ2-1; V gene: TRBV29-1; CDR3 protein: CSVEASGTSSYNEQFF; CDR3 DNA: TGCAGCGTTGAGGCTAGCGGGACTAGCTCCTACAATGAGCAGTTCTTC
clone size: many; D gene: TRBD1; J gene: TRBJ2-3; V gene: TRBV10-3; CDR3 protein: CAIQGTGGVDTQYF; CDR3 DNA: TGTGCCATACAAGGGACAGGGGGCGTAGATACGCAGTATTTT
clone size: many; D gene: -; J gene: TRBJ2-7; V gene: TRBV6-2/TRBV6-3; CDR3 protein: CASNRRAGNYEQYF; CDR3 DNA: TGTGCCAGCAACCGCCGGGCGGGGAACTACGAGCAGTACTTC
clone size: -; D gene: -; J gene: TRBJ2-3; V gene: TRBV28; CDR3 protein: CASSIRVLTDTQYF; CDR3 DNA: TGTGCCAGCAGCATTAGGGTCCTCACAGATACGCAGTATTTT
clone size: few; D gene: -; J gene: TRBJ2-1; V gene: TRBV11-2; CDR3 protein: CASSLRFTDNEQFF; CDR3 DNA: TGTGCCAGCAGCTTACGTTTTACCGACAATGAGCAGTTCTTC
clone size: few; D gene: -; J gene: TRBJ2-6; V gene: TRBV7-9; CDR3 protein: CASSLQAGANVLTF; CDR3 DNA: TGTGCCAGCAGCTTGCAGGCTGGGGCCAACGTCCTGACTTTC
clone size: many; D gene: -; J gene: TRBJ2-7; V gene: TRBV10-3; CDR3 protein: CAISESWDNEQYF; CDR3 DNA: TGTGCCATCAGTGAGTCATGGGATAACGAGCAGTACTTC
clone size: few; D gene: -; J gene: TRBJ2-7; V gene: TRBV28; CDR3 protein: CASTPPAGSYEQYF; CDR3 DNA: TGTGCCAGCACCCCTCCAGCGGGTTCCTACGAGCAGTACTTC
clone size: few; D gene: TRBD2; J gene: TRBJ2-2; V gene: TRBV20-1; CDR3 protein: CSAPGLAGGGELFF; CDR3 DNA: TGCAGTGCTCCTGGACTAGCGGGAGGCGGGGAGCTGTTTTTT
clone size: many; D gene: TRBD1; J gene: TRBJ2-6; V gene: TRBV2; CDR3 protein: CASNRGQAAGANVLTF; CDR3 DNA: TGTGCCTCCAACAGGGGTCAGGCTGCTGGGGCCAACGTCCTGACTTTC
clone size: few; D gene: TRBD1; J gene: TRBJ1-6; V gene: TRBV25-1; CDR3 protein: CASGRGRESPLHF; CDR3 DNA: TGTGCCAGTGGCAGGGGGCGTGAATCACCCCTCCACTTT
clone size: many; D gene: -; J gene: TRBJ2-2; V gene: TRBV4-1; CDR3 protein: CASSQDMASTGELFF; CDR3 DNA: TGCGCCAGCAGCCAAGATATGGCCAGCACCGGGGAGCTGTTTTTT
clone size: few; D gene: -; J gene: TRBJ1-1; V gene: TRBV6-5; CDR3 protein: CASSYSEGGDTEAFF; CDR3 DNA: TGTGCCAGCAGTTACTCCGAGGGTGGGGACACTGAAGCTTTCTTT
clone size: -; D gene: -; J gene: TRBJ1-1; V gene: TRBV5-1; CDR3 protein: CASSLDGMNTEAFF; CDR3 DNA: TGCGCCAGCAGCTTGGATGGCATGAACACTGAAGCTTTCTTT
clone size: few; D gene: -; J gene: TRBJ1-4; V gene: TRBV7-9; CDR3 protein: CASSLGQREKLFF; CDR3 DNA: TGTGCCAGCAGCTTAGGTCAGCGTGAAAAACTGTTTTTT
clone size: many; D gene: TRBD2; J gene: TRBJ2-5; V gene: TRBV6-1; CDR3 protein: CASSPSRRLASQETQYF; CDR3 DNA: TGTGCCAGCAGTCCTTCAAGGCGACTAGCCAGCCAAGAGACCCAGTACTTC
clone size: -; D gene: TRBD1; J gene: TRBJ2-5; V gene: TRBV20-1; CDR3 protein: CSALTGGGQETQYF; CDR3 DNA: TGCAGTGCTCTCACAGGGGGCGGACAAGAGACCCAGTACTTC
clone size: -; D gene: -; J gene: TRBJ1-1; V gene: TRBV29-1; CDR3 protein: CSVTPQNTEAFF; CDR3 DNA: TGCAGCGTAACCCCGCAGAACACTGAAGCTTTCTTT
clone size: few; D gene: -; J gene: TRBJ1-2; V gene: TRBV30; CDR3 protein: CAWSPRGASGYTF; CDR3 DNA: TGTGCCTGGAGCCCCCGGGGGGCCTCTGGCTACACCTTC
clone size: few; D gene: TRBD1; J gene: TRBJ2-7; V gene: TRBV10-3; CDR3 protein: CAIRTGGTYEQYF; CDR3 DNA: TGTGCCATCAGGACAGGGGGCACCTACGAGCAGTACTTC
clone size: -; D gene: -; J gene: TRBJ2-7; V gene: TRBV5-5; CDR3 protein: CASSLVPQTMPPYEQYF; CDR3 DNA: TGTGCCAGCAGCTTGGTCCCTCAAACTATGCCACCTTACGAGCAGTACTTC
clone size: many; D gene: -; J gene: TRBJ2-1; V gene: TRBV27; CDR3 protein: CASSYSGGSYNEQFF; CDR3 DNA: TGTGCCAGCAGTTACAGCGGAGGCTCCTACAATGAGCAGTTCTTC
clone size: -; D gene: -; J gene: TRBJ2-5; V gene: TRBV28; CDR3 protein: CASTAPGRQETQYF; CDR3 DNA: TGTGCCAGCACCGCTCCGGGACGTCAAGAGACCCAGTACTTC
clone size: -; D gene: TRBD1; J gene: TRBJ1-1; V gene: TRBV24-1; CDR3 protein: CATRHISRTGATEAFF; CDR3 DNA: TGTGCCACCAGACACATATCTAGGACAGGGGCCACTGAAGCTTTCTTT
clone size: -; D gene: TRBD1; J gene: TRBJ2-7; V gene: TRBV20-1; CDR3 protein: CSAPHGTDRYEQYF; CDR3 DNA: TGCAGTGCTCCGCACGGGACAGACAGATACGAGCAGTACTTC
clone size: many; D gene: -; J gene: TRBJ1-1; V gene: TRBV28; CDR3 protein: CASRLTAGGTTEAFF; CDR3 DNA: TGTGCCAGCAGGCTGACAGCGGGGGGCACGACTGAAGCTTTCTTT
clone size: -; D gene: TRBD2; J gene: TRBJ2-7; V gene: TRBV10-2; CDR3 protein: CASNAGLAGVYEQYF; CDR3 DNA: TGCGCCAGCAACGCCGGACTAGCGGGAGTCTACGAGCAGTACTTC
clone size: few; D gene: TRBD1; J gene: TRBJ1-2; V gene: TRBV18; CDR3 protein: CASSDRVGYGYTF; CDR3 DNA: TGTGCCAGCTCAGACAGGGTCGGCTATGGCTACACCTTC
clone size: few; D gene: TRBD1; J gene: TRBJ2-3; V gene: TRBV5-1; CDR3 protein: CASSSGQGIDTQYF; CDR3 DNA: TGCGCCAGCAGCTCCGGACAGGGGATAGATACGCAGTATTTT
clone size: many; D gene: -; J gene: TRBJ2-7; V gene: TRBV20-1; CDR3 protein: CSARDIGGLSSYEQYF; CDR3 DNA: TGCAGTGCTAGAGATATCGGGGGTTTGAGCTCCTACGAGCAGTACTTC
clone size: few; D gene: TRBD2; J gene: TRBJ2-3; V gene: TRBV30; CDR3 protein: CAWSDQREWGDTQYF; CDR3 DNA: TGTGCCTGGAGTGACCAGCGGGAGTGGGGAGATACGCAGTATTTT
clone size: -; D gene: TRBD1; J gene: TRBJ1-5; V gene: TRBV12-3/TRBV12-4; CDR3 protein: CASSSRTGGTGNQPQHF; CDR3 DNA: TGTGCCAGCAGTTCAAGGACAGGGGGAACAGGCAATCAGCCCCAGCATTTT
clone size: few; D gene: -; J gene: TRBJ2-7; V gene: TRBV5-1; CDR3 protein: CASSLAGLRLYEQYF; CDR3 DNA: TGCGCCAGCAGCTTGGCAGGCCTTCGACTCTACGAGCAGTACTTC
clone size: -; D gene: -; J gene: TRBJ1-3; V gene: TRBV4-2; CDR3 protein: CASSPSPGSGNTIYF; CDR3 DNA: TGTGCCAGCAGCCCATCACCGGGCTCAGGAAACACCATATATTTT
clone size: many; D gene: -; J gene: TRBJ2-7; V gene: TRBV29-1; CDR3 protein: CSVEGAGVHEQYF; CDR3 DNA: TGCAGCGTTGAAGGTGCAGGGGTCCACGAGCAGTACTTC
clone size: many; D gene: -; J gene: TRBJ2-5; V gene: TRBV6-5; CDR3 protein: CASSYSWAEETQYF; CDR3 DNA: TGTGCCAGCAGTTACTCGTGGGCAGAAGAGACCCAGTACTTC
clone size: -; D gene: TRBD2; J gene: TRBJ2-3; V gene: TRBV2; CDR3 protein: CAFCPDPASGRRADTQYF; CDR3 DNA: TGTGCCTTCTGTCCGGACCCCGCTAGCGGGAGGAGGGCAGATACGCAGTATTTT
clone size: few; D gene: -; J gene: TRBJ1-1; V gene: TRBV7-6; CDR3 protein: CASSLSLQGTEAFF; CDR3 DNA: TGTGCCAGCAGCTTAAGTCTTCAGGGCACTGAAGCTTTCTTT
clone size: -; D gene: TRBD1; J gene: TRBJ1-1; V gene: TRBV30; CDR3 protein: CAWTGQGATEAFF; CDR3 DNA: TGTGCCTGGACAGGACAGGGGGCGACTGAAGCTTTCTTT
clone size: few; D gene: TRBD2; J gene: TRBJ2-3; V gene: TRBV5-4; CDR3 protein: CASSLVGRAVDTQYF; CDR3 DNA: TGTGCCAGCAGCTTGGTCGGGAGGGCCGTGGATACGCAGTATTTT
clone size: -; D gene: -; J gene: TRBJ2-1; V gene: TRBV6-2/TRBV6-3; CDR3 protein: CASSPLGGAAIF; CDR3 DNA: TGTGCCAGCAGTCCGCTCGGGGGAGCCGCCATCTTC
clone size: few; D gene: TRBD1; J gene: TRBJ1-6; V gene: TRBV6-1; CDR3 protein: CASIHTGESPLHF; CDR3 DNA: TGTGCCAGCATCCACACAGGGGAATCACCCCTCCACTTT
clone size: -; D gene: -; J gene: TRBJ2-5; V gene: TRBV7-2; CDR3 protein: CASSLDGIPWSQYF; CDR3 DNA: TGTGCCAGCAGCTTAGACGGGATCCCTTGGTCCCAGTACTTC
clone size: few; D gene: TRBD1; J gene: TRBJ1-2; V gene: TRBV28; CDR3 protein: CASSLLTGLNGYTF; CDR3 DNA: TGTGCCAGCAGTTTACTGACAGGGTTGAATGGCTACACCTTC
clone size: -; D gene: -; J gene: TRBJ1-1; V gene: TRBV29-1; CDR3 protein: CSVEGTAPEAFF; CDR3 DNA: TGCAGCGTTGAAGGGACAGCACCTGAAGCTTTCTTT
clone size: many; D gene: TRBD2; J gene: TRBJ2-7; V gene: TRBV11-1; CDR3 protein: CASSSVAGDIAGGPVEQYF; CDR3 DNA: TGTGCCAGCAGCTCCGTCGCCGGCGACATAGCGGGAGGGCCGGTCGAGCAGTACTTC